This T cell receptor (beta chain) was captured by sequencing in a study of T cell responses to AZD1222 COVID-19 vaccine. Germline loops: CDR1 LGHDT, CDR2 YNNKEL (reference sequence). J lost 7 bases, V lost 5 bases, and 10 bases had no gene match. CDR3 length: 15 amino acids. Measured with immunoSEQ multiplex PCR; TCRdb has only the in-frame clones, and not every one. This sample's clone table lists about 140,000 clones. Material for sequencing was peripheral blood. This TCR was sampled from an adult in good health. This sequence joins TRBV3-1 (or the pseudogene TRBV3-2) and TRBJ2-7; 11 nucleotides agree with TRBD1. CDR3 region: CASSMPGQGVREQYF. DNA for the CDR3: TGTGCCAGCAGCATGCCGGGACAGGGGGTGAGGGAGCAGTACTTC.